The entry that follows covers one T cell receptor (beta chain) sequence. Its antigen is not known. This entry is derived from a study of blood T cells in healthy people across ages. As for the study in general: About one barcoded TCR beta cDNA was captured per two T cells.

With a J-beta primer mix and a sample-barcoded 5' primer, a second PCR ran roughly 6 to 11 cycles. TCRdb passed the 5' RACE reads through MiXCR, listing each CDR3 protein once. Found here are 800,000 to 950,000 distinct CDR3 sequences, approximately 32% of them singletons; the top ten hold around 9.6%. Findings and limits, study-wide: Higher diversity and more naive CD4+ cells were features of long-lived donors, compared to aged donors.

These data were also filed under a second study, of T cells of mothers and their children.

This sequence was found in a woman in her thirties or forties in good health. The specimen was blood.

The CDR3 protein is CASSSASGGRTDTQYF. In DNA form, the CDR3 reads TGTGCCAGCAGCTCCGCTAGCGGGGGACGCACAGATACGCAGTATTTT. The V gene is TRBV7-2, the J gene TRBJ2-3, with TRBD2 identical over 10 bases. Germline V gives CDR1 SGHTA, CDR2 FQGNSA. The CDR3 has 16 residues. V lost 4 bases to trimming and J lost 1 base; unmatched junction nucleotides: 5.